Detailed here is one T cell receptor (beta chain). Its antigen is not known. The time point here: week 23, last vaccination. Mutant IDH1 20-mer peptide, at 300 ug, made up each vaccine dose, with topical imiquimod. TCRdb keeps only in-frame clones here, not all; method: immunoSEQ multiplex PCR. The table lists some 80,000 clones, approximately 85% of them singletons. The source of the sample is a study of a mutant IDH1 vaccine in newly diagnosed glioma. Across the study: Eight vaccinations went to patients in weeks 1, 3, 5, 7, 11, 15, 19, 23. Patients were pretreated with radiotherapy, temozolomide, or both, mostly both. Study-wide findings and caveats: Immune responses induced by the vaccine were seen in about 93% of patients, spanning multiple MHC alleles.

This CDR3 comprises 17 residues. Germline loops: CDR1 SGHDT, CDR2 YYEEEE. V lost 3 bases to trimming and J lost 4 bases; unmatched junction nucleotides: 7. The material was PBMCs, obtained from a glioma patient whose treatment included an IDH1 peptide vaccine. This chain joins TRBV5-6 and TRBJ2-6; TRBD1 aligns across 10 bases. This sequence originates from a woman aged 45-59 years with glioma. The CDR3 spells CASSWGTGAAGANVLTF. In DNA, the CDR3 is TGTGCCAGCAGCTGGGGGACAGGGGCGGCCGGGGCCAACGTCCTGACTTTC.